The T cell receptor beta chain under discussion was sequenced for a study of control samples from healthy donors and cancer patients. Method: immunoSEQ multiplex PCR; TCRdb's copy keeps in-frame clones and lacks some. The sample has 100,000 to 120,000 clones; 83% are singletons. CDR1 MDHEN and CDR2 SYDVKM come from the germline V gene. V was cut by 6 bases and J by 0 bases, with 9 bases left in between. The CDR3 has 14 amino acids. The TCR originated in a woman between 45 and 60 years old in good health. Specimen: blood. The genes are TRBV28 and TRBJ1-3; no clear D gene. The CDR3: CASSRGSSGNTIYF. For the CDR3, the DNA is TGTGCCAGCAGCCGGGGAAGCTCTGGAAACACCATATATTTT. Complete variable domain (other parts from reference TRBV28 and TRBJ1-3): DVKVTQSSRYLVKRTGEKVFLECVQDMDHENMFWYRQDPGLGLRLIYFSYDVKMKEKGDIPEGYSVSREKKERFSLILESASTNQTSMYLCASSRGSSGNTIYFGEGSWLTVV.